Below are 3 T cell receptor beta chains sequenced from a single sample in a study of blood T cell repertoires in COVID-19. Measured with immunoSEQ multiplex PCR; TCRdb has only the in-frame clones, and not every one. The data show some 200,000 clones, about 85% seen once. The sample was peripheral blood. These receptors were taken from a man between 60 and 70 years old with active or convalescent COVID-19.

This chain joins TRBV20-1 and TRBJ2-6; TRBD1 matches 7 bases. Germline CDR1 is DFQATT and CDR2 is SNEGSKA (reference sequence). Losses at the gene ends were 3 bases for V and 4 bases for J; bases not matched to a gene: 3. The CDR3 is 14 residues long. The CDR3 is CSASDRAGANVLTF. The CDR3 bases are TGCAGTGCTAGTGACAGGGCCGGGGCCAACGTCCTGACTTTC.

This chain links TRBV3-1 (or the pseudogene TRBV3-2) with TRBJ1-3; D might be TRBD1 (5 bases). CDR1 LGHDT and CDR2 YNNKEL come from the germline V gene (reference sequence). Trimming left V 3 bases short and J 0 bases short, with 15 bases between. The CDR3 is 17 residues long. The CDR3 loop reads CASSQLRGGISGNTIYF. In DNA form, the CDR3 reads TGTGCCAGCAGCCAGCTACGGGGGGGTATCTCTGGAAACACCATATATTTT.

The CDR3 spells CASSYQGTVNTGELFF. The DNA of the CDR3 is TGTGCCAGCAGTTACCAAGGGACAGTGAACACCGGGGAGCTGTTTTTT. The genes are TRBV6-5 and TRBJ2-2; 7 bases are shared with TRBD1. In germline, CDR1 is MNHEY, CDR2 SVGAGI. The V gene end was trimmed by 2 bases and the J gene end by 1 base; junction bases not matched to a gene: 4. This CDR3 region has 16 residues.